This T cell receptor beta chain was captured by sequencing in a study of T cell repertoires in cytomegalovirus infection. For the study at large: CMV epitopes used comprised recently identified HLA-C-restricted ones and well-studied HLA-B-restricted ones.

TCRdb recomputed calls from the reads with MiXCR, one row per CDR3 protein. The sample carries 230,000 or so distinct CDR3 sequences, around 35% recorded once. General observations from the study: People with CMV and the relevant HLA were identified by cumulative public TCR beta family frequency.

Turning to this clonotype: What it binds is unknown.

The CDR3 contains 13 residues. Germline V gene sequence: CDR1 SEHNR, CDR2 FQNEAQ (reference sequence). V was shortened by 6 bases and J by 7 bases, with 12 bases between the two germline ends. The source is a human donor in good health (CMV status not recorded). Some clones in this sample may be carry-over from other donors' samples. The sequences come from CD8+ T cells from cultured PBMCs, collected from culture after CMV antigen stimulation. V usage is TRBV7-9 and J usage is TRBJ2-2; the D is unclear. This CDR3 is CASRTTFRGELFF. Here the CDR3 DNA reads TGTGCCAGCAGGACAACGTTTCGCGGGGAGCTGTTTTTT.